A selection of T cell receptor beta chains follows, all from one sample in a study of blood T cell repertoires in COVID-19. Assay: immunoSEQ multiplex PCR; the TCRdb copy retains only in-frame clones and omits some. The sample holds about 170,000 clones, approximately 83% seen once. The sample was peripheral blood. These receptors came from a woman at least 80 years old with acute or convalescent COVID-19. The CDR3 runs from the conserved cysteine through the conserved F or W. The D gene is left open where the match is weak. Clone size is given for some rows only: seen once, a few or many times, or a class if the clone is expanded.

TRBJ1-4,TRBV6-5,13,few,NA,TGTGCCAGCAGTCCTAAGGCCCGGGGAAAACTGTTTTTT,CASSPKARGKLFF
TRBJ1-2,TRBV9,14,NA,NA,TGTGCCAGCAGCAGGGGGTGGGAGTCCTATGGCTACACCTTC,CASSRGWESYGYTF
TRBJ2-2,TRBV2,16,NA,NA,TGTGCCAGCAGTGAAGGGACCTCCGTCGGGGCCGGGGAGCTGTTTTTT,CASSEGTSVGAGELFF
TRBJ1-2,TRBV25-1,16,few,TRBD1,TGTGCCAGCAGTGAAGAGGCCGGCAGGGGGCGCAGAGGCTACACCTTC,CASSEEAGRGRRGYTF
TRBJ2-1,TRBV5-4,15,once,TRBD1,TGTGCCAGCAGCTGGACAGGGGCCAGGGGTAGTGAGCAGTTCTTC,CASSWTGARGSEQFF
TRBJ1-3,TRBV21-1,19,few,NA,TGTGCCAGCAGCAATTTGATCACAATGTCAGGGGGCCTTGGAAACACCATATATTTT,CASSNLITMSGGLGNTIYF
TRBJ2-2,TRBV5-1,16,NA,NA,TGCGCCAGCAGCTCTGCTCCGGTTGGTAGTGGCGGGGAGCTGTTTTTT,CASSSAPVGSGGELFF
TRBJ1-5,TRBV12-3/TRBV12-4,13,NA,NA,TGTGCCAGCAGTTCTGGAGCTTACGGGCCCCAGCATTTT,CASSSGAYGPQHF
TRBJ2-3,TRBV3-1/TRBV3-2,14,many,NA,TGTGCCAGCAGCCAAGGACTAAACACAGATACGCAGTATTTT,CASSQGLNTDTQYF
TRBJ1-3,TRBV11-2,14,few,NA,TGTGCCAGCAGCTTCGGGAACTCTGGAAACACCATATATTTT,CASSFGNSGNTIYF
TRBJ1-6,TRBV18,17,NA,TRBD1,TGTGCCAGCTCACCGGTGGGACAGGCGGCAGGGAATTCACCCCTCCACTTT,CASSPVGQAAGNSPLHF
TRBJ2-5,TRBV15,17,NA,NA,TGTGCCACCAGCAGAGATCTCCGGGGATGGGGCCAAGAGACCCAGTACTTC,CATSRDLRGWGQETQYF